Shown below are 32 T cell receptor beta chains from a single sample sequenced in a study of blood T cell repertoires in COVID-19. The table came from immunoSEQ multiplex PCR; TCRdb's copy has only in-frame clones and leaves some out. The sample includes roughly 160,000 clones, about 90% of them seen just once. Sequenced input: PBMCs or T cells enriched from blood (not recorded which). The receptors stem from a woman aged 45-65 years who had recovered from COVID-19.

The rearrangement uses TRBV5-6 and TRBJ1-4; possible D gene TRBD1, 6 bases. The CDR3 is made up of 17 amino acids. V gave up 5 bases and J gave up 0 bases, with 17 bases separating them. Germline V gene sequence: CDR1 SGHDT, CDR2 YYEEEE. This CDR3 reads CASSRDTGPATNEKLFF. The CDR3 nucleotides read TGTGCCAGCAGTCGGGACACCGGGCCGGCAACTAATGAAAAACTGTTTTTT.

This CDR3 reads CSVAGNYGYTF. CDR3 nucleotides: TGCAGCGTTGCCGGTAACTATGGCTACACCTTC. The chain links TRBV29-1 to TRBJ1-2; D not resolved. This CDR3 spans 11 amino acids. Germline CDR1 SQVTM, CDR2 ANQGSEA. V was cut by 4 bases and J by 1 base, with 4 bases left in between.

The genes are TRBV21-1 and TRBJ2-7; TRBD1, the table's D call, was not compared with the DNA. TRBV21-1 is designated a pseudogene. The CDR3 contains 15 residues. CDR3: CASSNRHRVYCEQYF. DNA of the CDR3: TGTGCCAGCAGCAACCGTCACAGGGTTTATTGCGAGCAGTACTTC.

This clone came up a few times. CDR3 sequence reads: CASSAQTGMAHNEQFF. Written as DNA, the CDR3 is TGTGCCAGCTCAGCACAGACAGGGATGGCCCACAATGAGCAGTTCTTC. The rearrangement joins TRBV18 to TRBJ2-1; 7 positions match TRBD1. This CDR3 region has 16 residues. Germline-derived CDR1 and CDR2 are KGHSH and LQKENI. The V segment lost 5 bases and the J segment 5 bases; nucleotides outside the gene matches: 12.

CDR3 sequence (DNA): TGCGCCAGCAGCTCCCCCCCGGGGACTAGCGGGAGGGCGGTGTACAATGAGCAGTTCTTC. Protein: CASSSPPGTSGRAVYNEQFF. The chain is built from TRBV5-1 and TRBJ2-1, with TRBD2 matching 16 bases. This CDR3 has 20 amino acids. Germline V gene sequence: CDR1 SGHRS, CDR2 YFSETQ. With 3 bases clipped from V and 4 bases from J, the junction kept 13 bases outside the gene matches.

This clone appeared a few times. The CDR3: CASSLDRRQVKDTIYF. The CDR3 DNA reads as TGTGCCAGCAGCTTAGATCGACGACAGGTAAAGGACACCATATATTTT. This chain links TRBV11-2 with TRBJ1-3; maybe TRBD1 (6 bases). Trimming removed 0 bases at V and 8 bases at J, with 17 bases between. Germline V gene lookup returns CDR1 SGHAT and CDR2 FQNNGV. The CDR3 is 16 amino acids.

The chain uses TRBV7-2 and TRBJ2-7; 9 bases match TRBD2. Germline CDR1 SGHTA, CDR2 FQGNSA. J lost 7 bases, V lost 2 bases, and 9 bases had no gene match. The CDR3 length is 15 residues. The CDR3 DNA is TGTGCCAGCAGCTTATCCCCTAGCGGGATACAGGAGCAGTACTTC. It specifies CASSLSPSGIQEQYF.

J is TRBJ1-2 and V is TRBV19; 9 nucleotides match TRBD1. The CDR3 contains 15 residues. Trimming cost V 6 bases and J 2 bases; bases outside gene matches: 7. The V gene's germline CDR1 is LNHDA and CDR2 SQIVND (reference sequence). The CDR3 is CASRTSGTGNYGYTF. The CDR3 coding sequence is TGTGCCAGTAGGACCTCCGGGACAGGGAACTATGGCTACACCTTC.

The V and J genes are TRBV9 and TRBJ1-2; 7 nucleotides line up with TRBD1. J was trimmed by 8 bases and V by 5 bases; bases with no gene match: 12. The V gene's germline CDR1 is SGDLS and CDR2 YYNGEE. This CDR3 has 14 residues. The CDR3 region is CASSYQGGGKGYTF. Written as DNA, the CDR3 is TGTGCCAGCAGTTATCAAGGGGGCGGGAAGGGCTACACCTTC.

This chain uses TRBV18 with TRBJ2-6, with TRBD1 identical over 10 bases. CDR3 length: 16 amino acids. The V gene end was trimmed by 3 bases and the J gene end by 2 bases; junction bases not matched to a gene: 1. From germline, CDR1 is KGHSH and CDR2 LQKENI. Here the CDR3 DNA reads TGTGCCAGCTCACCCGGGACAGGGGCTGGGGCCAACGTCCTGACTTTC. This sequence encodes CASSPGTGAGANVLTF.

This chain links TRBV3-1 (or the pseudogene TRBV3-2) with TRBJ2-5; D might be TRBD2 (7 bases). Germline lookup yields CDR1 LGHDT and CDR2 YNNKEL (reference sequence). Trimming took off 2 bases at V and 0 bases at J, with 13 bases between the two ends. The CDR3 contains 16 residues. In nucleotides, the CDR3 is TGTGCCAGCAGCCAAAGGGGGGGCGCGAACCAAGAGACCCAGTACTTC. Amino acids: CASSQRGGANQETQYF.

The CDR3 loop is CASGAGTGARYNSPLHF. In DNA form, the CDR3 reads TGTGCCAGTGGAGCCGGGACAGGGGCGAGATATAATTCACCCCTCCACTTT. J is TRBJ1-6 and V is TRBV3-1 (or the pseudogene TRBV3-2); the match to TRBD1 covers 10 bases. J was trimmed by 4 bases and V by 9 bases; bases with no gene match: 12. The CDR3 runs 17 residues. Germline V gene lookup returns CDR1 LGHDT and CDR2 YNNKEL (reference sequence).

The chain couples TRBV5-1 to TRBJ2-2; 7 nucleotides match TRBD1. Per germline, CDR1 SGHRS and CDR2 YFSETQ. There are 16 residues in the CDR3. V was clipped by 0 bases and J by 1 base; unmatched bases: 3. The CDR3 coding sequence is TGCGCCAGCAGCTTGGTTTGGACAGGGAACACCGGGGAGCTGTTTTTT. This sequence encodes CASSLVWTGNTGELFF. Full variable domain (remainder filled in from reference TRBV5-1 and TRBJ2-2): KAGVTQTPRYLIKTRGQQVTLSCSPISGHRSVSWYQQTPGQGLQFLFEYFSETQRNKGNFPGRFSGRQFSNSRSEMNVSTLELGDSALYLCASSLVWTGNTGELFFGEGSRLTVL.

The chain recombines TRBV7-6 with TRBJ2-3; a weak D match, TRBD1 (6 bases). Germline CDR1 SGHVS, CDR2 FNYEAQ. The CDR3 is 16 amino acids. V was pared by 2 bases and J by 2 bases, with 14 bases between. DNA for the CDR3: TGTGCCAGCAGCTTATCCCCTGGACAGTACACAGATACGCAGTATTTT. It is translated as CASSLSPGQYTDTQYF.

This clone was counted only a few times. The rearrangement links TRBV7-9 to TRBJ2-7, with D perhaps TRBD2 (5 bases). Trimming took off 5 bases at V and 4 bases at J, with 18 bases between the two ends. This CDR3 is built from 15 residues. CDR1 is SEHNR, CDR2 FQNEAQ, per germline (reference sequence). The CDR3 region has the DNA TGTGCCAGCAGCCCCGAGGGTGCCTTTCAGTACGAGCAGTACTTC. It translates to CASSPEGAFQYEQYF. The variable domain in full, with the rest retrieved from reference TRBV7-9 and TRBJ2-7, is DTGVSQNPRHKITKRGQNVTFRCDPISEHNRLYWYRQTLGQGPEFLTYFQNEAQLEKSRLLSDRFSAERPKGSFSTLEIQRTEQGDSAMYLCASSPEGAFQYEQYFGPGTRLTVT.

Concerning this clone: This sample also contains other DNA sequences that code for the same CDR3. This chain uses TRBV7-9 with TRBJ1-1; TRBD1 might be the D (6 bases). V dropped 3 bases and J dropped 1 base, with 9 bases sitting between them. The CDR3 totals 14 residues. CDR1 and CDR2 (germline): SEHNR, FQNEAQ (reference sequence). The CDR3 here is CASSLLQGNTEAFF. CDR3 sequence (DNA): TGTGCCAGCAGCTTGTTACAGGGGAACACTGAAGCTTTCTTT.

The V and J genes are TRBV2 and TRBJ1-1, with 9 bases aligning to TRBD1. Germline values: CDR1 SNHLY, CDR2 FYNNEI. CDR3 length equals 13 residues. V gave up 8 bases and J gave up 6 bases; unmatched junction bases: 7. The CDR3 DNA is TGTGCCAGCTCCCCTAACAGGGGGCCTGAAGCTTTCTTT. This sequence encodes CASSPNRGPEAFF.

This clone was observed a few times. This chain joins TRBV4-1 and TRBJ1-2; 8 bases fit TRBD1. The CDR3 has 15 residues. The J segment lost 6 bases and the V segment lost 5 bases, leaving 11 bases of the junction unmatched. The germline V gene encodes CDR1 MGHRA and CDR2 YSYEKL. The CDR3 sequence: CASSKTPTGGNGYTF. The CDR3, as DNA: TGCGCCAGCAGCAAAACCCCAACAGGGGGTAATGGCTACACCTTC.

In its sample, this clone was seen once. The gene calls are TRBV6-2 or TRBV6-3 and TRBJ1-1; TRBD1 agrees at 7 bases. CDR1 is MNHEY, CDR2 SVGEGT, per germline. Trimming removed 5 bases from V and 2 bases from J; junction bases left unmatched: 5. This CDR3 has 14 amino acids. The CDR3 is CASSNRQGNTEAFF. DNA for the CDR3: TGTGCCAGCAGTAACCGACAGGGCAACACTGAAGCTTTCTTT.

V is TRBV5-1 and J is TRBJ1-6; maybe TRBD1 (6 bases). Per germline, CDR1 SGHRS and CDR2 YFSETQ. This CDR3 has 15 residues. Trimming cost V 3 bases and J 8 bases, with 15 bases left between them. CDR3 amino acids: CASSSYRDTDSPLHF. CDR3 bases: TGCGCCAGCAGCTCGTACCGGGACACAGATTCACCCCTCCACTTT.

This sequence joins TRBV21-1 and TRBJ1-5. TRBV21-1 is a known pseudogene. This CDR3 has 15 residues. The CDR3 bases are TGTGCCAGCAGCAAACTGGGGAGGCGGAATCAGCCCCAGCATTTT. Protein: CASSKLGRRNQPQHF.

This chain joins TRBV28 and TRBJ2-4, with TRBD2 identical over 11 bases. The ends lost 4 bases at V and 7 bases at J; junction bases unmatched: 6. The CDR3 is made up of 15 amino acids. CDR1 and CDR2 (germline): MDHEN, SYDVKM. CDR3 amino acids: CASSSFSGRGNIQYF. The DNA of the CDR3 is TGTGCCAGCAGTTCCTTTAGCGGGAGGGGTAACATTCAGTACTTC.

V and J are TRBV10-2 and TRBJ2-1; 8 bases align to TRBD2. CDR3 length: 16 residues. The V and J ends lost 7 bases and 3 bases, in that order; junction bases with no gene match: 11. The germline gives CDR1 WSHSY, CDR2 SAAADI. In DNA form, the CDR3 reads TGCGCCAGCAATCTGCTAGCGGGCGGGGGCTACAATGAGCAGTTCTTC. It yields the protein CASNLLAGGGYNEQFF.

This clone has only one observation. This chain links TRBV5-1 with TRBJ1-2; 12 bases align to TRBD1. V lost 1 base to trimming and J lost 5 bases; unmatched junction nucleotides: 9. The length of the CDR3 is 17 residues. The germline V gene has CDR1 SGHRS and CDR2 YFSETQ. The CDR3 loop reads CASSLTGTGGRTYGYTF. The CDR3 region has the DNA TGCGCCAGCAGCTTGACCGGGACAGGGGGCCGGACGTATGGCTACACCTTC.

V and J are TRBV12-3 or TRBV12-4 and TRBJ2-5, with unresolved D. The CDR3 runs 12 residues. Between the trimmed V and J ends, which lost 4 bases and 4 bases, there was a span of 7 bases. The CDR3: CASSSRPETQYF. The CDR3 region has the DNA TGTGCCAGCAGTTCCCGTCCAGAGACCCAGTACTTC.

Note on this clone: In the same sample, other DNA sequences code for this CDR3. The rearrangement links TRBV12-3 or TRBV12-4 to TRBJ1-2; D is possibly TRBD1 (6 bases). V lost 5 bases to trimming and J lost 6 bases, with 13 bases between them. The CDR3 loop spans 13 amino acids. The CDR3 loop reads CASSPNRVDGYTF. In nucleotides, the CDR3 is TGTGCCAGCAGTCCCAACAGGGTCGATGGCTACACCTTC.

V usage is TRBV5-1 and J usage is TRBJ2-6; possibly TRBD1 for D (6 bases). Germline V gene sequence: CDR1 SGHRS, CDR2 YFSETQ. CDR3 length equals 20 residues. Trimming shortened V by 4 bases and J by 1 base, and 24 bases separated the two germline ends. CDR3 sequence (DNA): TGCGCCAGCAGCACGGAGGCTTGGGACACCATGTTTTCTGGGGCCAACGTCCTGACTTTC. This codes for CASSTEAWDTMFSGANVLTF.

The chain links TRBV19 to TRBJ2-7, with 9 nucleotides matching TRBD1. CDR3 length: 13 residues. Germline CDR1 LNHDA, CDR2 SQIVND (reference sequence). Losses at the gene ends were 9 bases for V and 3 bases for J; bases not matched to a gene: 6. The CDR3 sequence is CARGTGKGYEQYF. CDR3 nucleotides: TGTGCCAGAGGGACAGGGAAGGGCTACGAGCAGTACTTC.

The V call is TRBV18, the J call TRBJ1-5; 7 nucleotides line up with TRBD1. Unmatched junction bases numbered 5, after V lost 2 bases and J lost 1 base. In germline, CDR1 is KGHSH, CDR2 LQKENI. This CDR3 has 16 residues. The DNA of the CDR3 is TGTGCCAGCTCACCAGTAACAGGGGCCAGCAATCAGCCCCAGCATTTT. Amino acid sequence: CASSPVTGASNQPQHF.

CDR3 sequence (DNA): TGTGCCAGCAGTACCGGGACAGGATATCAGCCCCAGCATTTT. Translating it yields CASSTGTGYQPQHF. The genes are TRBV2 and TRBJ1-5; TRBD1 aligns across 8 bases. Germline assignment: CDR1 SNHLY and CDR2 FYNNEI. The CDR3 is 14 amino acids. The J segment lost 5 bases and the V segment lost 5 bases, leaving 5 bases of the junction unmatched.

The CDR3 loop is CASSEAWTGDEQFF. The CDR3 nucleotides read TGTGCCAGCAGTGAAGCGTGGACAGGGGACGAGCAGTTCTTC. The rearrangement links TRBV2 to TRBJ2-1, with 9 positions matching TRBD1. The germline gives CDR1 SNHLY, CDR2 FYNNEI. The CDR3 runs to 14 residues. V lost 0 bases, J lost 10 bases, and 4 bases stayed unmatched.

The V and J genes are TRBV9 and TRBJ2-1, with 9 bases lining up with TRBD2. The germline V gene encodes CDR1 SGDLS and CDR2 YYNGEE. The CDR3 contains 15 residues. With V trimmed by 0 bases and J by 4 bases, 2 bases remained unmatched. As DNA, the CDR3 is TGTGCCAGCAGCGTAGGACTAGCGGTTTACAATGAGCAGTTCTTC. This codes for CASSVGLAVYNEQFF.